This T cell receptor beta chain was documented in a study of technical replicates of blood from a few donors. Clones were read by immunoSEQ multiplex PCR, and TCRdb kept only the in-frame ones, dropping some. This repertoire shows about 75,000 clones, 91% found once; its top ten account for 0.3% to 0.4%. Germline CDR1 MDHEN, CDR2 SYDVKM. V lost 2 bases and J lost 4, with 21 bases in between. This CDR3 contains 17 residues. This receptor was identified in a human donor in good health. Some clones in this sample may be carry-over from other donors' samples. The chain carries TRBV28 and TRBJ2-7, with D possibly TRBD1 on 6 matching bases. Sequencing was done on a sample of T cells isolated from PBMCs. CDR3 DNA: TGTGCCAGCAGTTTAAGATCGCTACAGGGAGTGGGGTACGAGCAGTACTTC. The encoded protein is CASSLRSLQGVGYEQYF. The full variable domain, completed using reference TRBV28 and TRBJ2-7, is DVKVTQSSRYLVKRTGEKVFLECVQDMDHENMFWYRQDPGLGLRLIYFSYDVKMKEKGDIPEGYSVSREKKERFSLILESASTNQTSMYLCASSLRSLQGVGYEQYFGPGTRLTVT.